The rows below give T cell receptor beta chains drawn from one sample of a study of T cell repertoires in cytomegalovirus infection. TCRdb recomputed calls from the reads with MiXCR, one row per CDR3 protein. The sample consists of some 700,000 distinct CDR3 sequences, about 40% of them appearing once. Sequenced material: PBMCs. The receptors were gathered from a human donor in good health (CMV status not recorded). Some clones in this sample may be carry-over from other donors' samples. CDR3s include the opening cysteine and the closing phenylalanine or tryptophan. D genes are given only for firm matches. Size tells how often a clone was seen (once, few, many) or the class of an expanded clone, and some rows leave it out.

j_call v_call d_call clone_size cdr3_aa cdr3_nt
TRBJ2-7 TRBV12-3/TRBV12-4 TRBD2 - CASSLSTGGNEQYF TGTGCCAGCAGTTTATCAACGGGGGGTAACGAGCAGTACTTC
TRBJ1-3 TRBV12-3/TRBV12-4 - few CASSVNTIYF TGTGCCAGCAGCGTCAACACCATATATTTT
TRBJ2-1 TRBV7-3 - medium-sized CASSLGGTQNEQFF TGTGCCAGCAGCTTAGGGGGGACCCAGAATGAGCAGTTCTTC
TRBJ2-7 TRBV5-6 - - CASSIVSDSEQYF TGTGCCAGCAGTATAGTGTCAGATAGTGAGCAGTACTTC
TRBJ1-1 TRBV19 - - CASSIRDLNTEAFF TGTGCCAGTAGTATCAGGGACCTGAACACTGAAGCTTTCTTT
TRBJ2-2 TRBV19 - few CASSSERPNTGELFF TGTGCCAGTAGTTCAGAAAGACCGAACACCGGGGAGCTGTTTTTT
TRBJ2-1 TRBV19 TRBD2 - CASSTLAAYNEQFF TGTGCCAGTAGTACACTAGCGGCTTACAATGAGCAGTTCTTC
TRBJ2-5 TRBV7-2 - - CGSSGLRHQETQYF TGTGGCAGCAGCGGATTGAGGCACCAAGAGACCCAGTACTTC
TRBJ1-4 TRBV11-2 TRBD1 - CASSLAGQVNEKLFF TGTGCCAGCAGCTTAGCGGGACAGGTGAATGAAAAACTGTTTTTT
TRBJ2-5 TRBV7-8 TRBD1 few CASSLDGTGSGETQYF TGTGCCAGCAGCTTAGATGGGACAGGGTCGGGGGAGACCCAGTACTTC
TRBJ1-1 TRBV2 - - CASSEVENTEAFF TGTGCCAGCAGTGAGGTGGAGAACACTGAAGCTTTCTTT
TRBJ1-5 TRBV4-1 TRBD1 - CASSQRDRGANQPQHF TGCGCCAGCAGCCAAAGGGACAGGGGTGCCAATCAGCCCCAGCATTTT
TRBJ1-2 TRBV28 TRBD1 - CAISLPTGFDTGYTF TGTGCCATCAGTTTACCGACAGGGTTTGATACCGGCTACACCTTC
TRBJ1-5 TRBV12-3/TRBV12-4 TRBD1 - CASSIGTGRGSNQPQHF TGTGCCAGCAGTATAGGGACAGGGCGAGGTTCCAATCAGCCCCAGCATTTT
TRBJ1-4 TRBV7-9 TRBD1 few CASSLEDREEKLFF TGTGCCAGCAGCTTAGAGGACAGGGAAGAAAAACTGTTTTTT
TRBJ2-1 TRBV12-3/TRBV12-4 - few CASTGATSSYNEQFF TGTGCCAGCACAGGGGCCACCAGCTCCTACAATGAGCAGTTCTTC
TRBJ1-2 TRBV7-4 - - CASSAEGQLNYGYTF TGTGCCAGCAGCGCAGAGGGACAACTTAACTATGGCTACACCTTC
TRBJ2-3 TRBV28 - - CASSKRWDTDTQYF TGTGCCAGCAGTAAAAGGTGGGATACGGATACGCAGTATTTT
TRBJ2-4 TRBV19 - - CASSRVGDGRDIQYF TGTGCCAGTAGCCGGGTGGGGGATGGACGGGACATTCAGTACTTC
TRBJ1-4 TRBV15 - few CATGFKFGTTNEKLFF TGTGCCACCGGGTTTAAGTTTGGGACAACTAATGAAAAACTGTTTTTT
TRBJ1-1 TRBV6-6 - few CATLTTPYTEAFF TGTGCCACCCTTACGACACCTTACACTGAAGCTTTCTTT
TRBJ2-6 TRBV2 - - CASSEVPGAGANVLTF TGTGCCAGCAGTGAGGTCCCAGGGGCTGGGGCCAACGTCCTGACTTTC
TRBJ1-1 TRBV14 - - CASSHWGKMNTEAFF TGTGCCAGCAGCCACTGGGGGAAGATGAACACTGAAGCTTTCTTT
TRBJ2-1 TRBV5-6 - - CASSFYPSSRDKNEQFF TGTGCCAGCAGCTTCTACCCGTCGAGCCGGGACAAAAATGAGCAGTTCTTC
TRBJ2-2 TRBV28 - - CASSLPMRVGELFF TGTGCCAGCAGTCTACCCATGCGGGTCGGGGAGCTGTTTTTT
TRBJ1-4 TRBV12-3/TRBV12-4 - - CASSLLRGSEKLFF TGTGCCAGCAGTTTATTACGAGGGAGCGAAAAACTGTTTTTT
TRBJ2-2 TRBV28 - few CASSDGRRDTGELFF TGTGCCAGCAGTGACGGGCGGCGTGACACCGGGGAGCTGTTTTTT
TRBJ2-7 TRBV7-6 - many CASSLATGYEQYF TGTGCTAGCAGCTTAGCCACCGGGTACGAGCAGTACTTC
TRBJ2-5 TRBV6-1 - few CASSEVLGARETQYF TGTGCCAGCAGTGAAGTTCTAGGGGCGAGAGAGACCCAGTACTTC
TRBJ2-2 TRBV19 - - CASSAAHSVRTGELFF TGTGCCAGTAGCGCCGCCCACTCTGTACGGACCGGGGAGCTGTTTTTT
TRBJ2-1 TRBV12-3/TRBV12-4 - many CASSFDSWVRESYNEQFF TGTGCCAGCAGTTTTGATAGTTGGGTAAGGGAATCCTACAATGAGCAGTTCTTC
TRBJ1-1 TRBV2 TRBD1 - CASSRGLGTEAFF TGTGCCAGCTCAAGGGGGCTCGGCACTGAAGCTTTCTTT
TRBJ2-2 TRBV6-1 - - CASSAGHLFTGELFF TGTGCCAGCAGCGCCGGACACCTATTCACCGGGGAGCTGTTTTTT
TRBJ2-1 TRBV4-2 TRBD2 - CSSSLRRGAGVSYNEQFF TGTTCCAGCAGCCTACGACGTGGAGCGGGAGTATCCTACAATGAGCAGTTCTTC
TRBJ2-5 TRBV6-5 - - CASSYGQSFQETQYF TGTGCCAGCAGCTACGGACAGAGCTTTCAAGAGACCCAGTACTTC
TRBJ2-3 TRBV5-4 - few CASSFPVDAADTQYF TGTGCCAGCAGCTTCCCCGTCGATGCGGCAGATACGCAGTATTTT
TRBJ2-1 TRBV29-1 - once CSGGGQPEQFF TGCAGCGGCGGTGGACAGCCTGAGCAGTTCTTC
TRBJ2-2 TRBV19 TRBD2 few CASSLAGVYTGELFF TGTGCCAGTAGTTTAGCGGGAGTGTACACCGGGGAGCTGTTTTTT
TRBJ1-1 TRBV28 TRBD1 - CASSSPNRGPGNTEAFF TGTGCCAGCAGTTCGCCCAACAGGGGTCCCGGGAACACTGAAGCTTTCTTT
TRBJ1-3 TRBV12-3/TRBV12-4 - few CASSWGDRLSSGNTIYF TGTGCCAGCAGCTGGGGAGACAGGTTGAGCTCTGGAAACACCATATATTTT